What follows are 17 T cell receptor beta chains derived from one specimen sequenced in a study of Tregs in tolerant kidney transplant recipients. The repertoire was sequenced with immunoSEQ multiplex PCR; TCRdb's copy has only in-frame clones and lacks some. The sample includes tens of thousands of clones, 84% seen only once; the top ten take 3.5% to 5.5%. The sample was CD4+ T cells from blood. These receptor sequences come from a human donor in good health.

The chain employs TRBV11-1 and TRBJ2-5; TRBD1 agrees at 8 bases. The V and J ends lost 4 bases and 3 bases, in that order; junction bases with no gene match: 7. The germline V gene has CDR1 SGHAT and CDR2 FQDESV (reference sequence). The CDR3 has 15 amino acids. The CDR3 loop reads CASSSRRQGKETQYF. The CDR3 nucleotides are TGTGCCAGCAGCTCCCGACGACAGGGGAAAGAGACCCAGTACTTC.

The rearrangement uses TRBV7-6 and TRBJ2-3; D is perhaps TRBD1 (6 bases). The CDR3 loop spans 15 amino acids. Germline V lookup: CDR1 SGHVS, CDR2 FNYEAQ. V was cut by 2 bases and J by 2 bases, with 11 bases left in between. The CDR3 sequence is CASSLSGALTDTQYF. The CDR3, as DNA: TGTGCCAGCAGCTTATCAGGGGCCCTCACAGATACGCAGTATTTT. The whole variable domain, filled in from reference TRBV7-6 and TRBJ2-3, reads GAGVSQSPRYKVTKRGQDVALRCDPISGHVSLYWYRQALGQGPEFLTYFNYEAQQDKSGLPNDRFSAERPEGSISTLTIQRTEQRDSAMYRCASSLSGALTDTQYFGPGTRLTVL.

J is TRBJ2-1 and V is TRBV30; perhaps TRBD2 as D (6 bases). Trimming removed 2 bases at V and 10 bases at J, with 12 bases between. This CDR3 region has 12 residues. Germline lookup yields CDR1 GTSNPN and CDR2 SVGIG (reference sequence). CDR3 amino acids: CAWSPRRAEQFF. In DNA form, the CDR3 reads TGTGCCTGGAGTCCACGGAGGGCCGAGCAGTTCTTC.

The rearrangement uses TRBV5-1 and TRBJ2-5, with D unresolved. From germline, CDR1 is SGHRS and CDR2 YFSETQ. Deletions cut 1 base from V and 5 bases from J, with 15 bases between. CDR3 size: 15 residues. In DNA form, the CDR3 reads TGCGCCAGCAGCTTGTGGAGCCCGTCCCAGGAGACCCAGTACTTC. This gives the protein CASSLWSPSQETQYF.

This clone was detected once. The sample has other DNA sequences that encode this CDR3 too. The chain recombines TRBV7-2 with TRBJ1-4; D is unresolved. V lost 3 bases and J 7 bases, leaving 12 bases between the germline ends. From germline, CDR1 is SGHTA and CDR2 FQGNSA. The CDR3 sequence is 14 residues long. CDR3 residues: CASSLGGGGEKLFF. For the CDR3, the DNA is TGTGCCAGCAGCTTGGGAGGTGGTGGTGAAAAACTGTTTTTT.

V and J are TRBV11-2 and TRBJ2-7, with D possibly TRBD2 on 5 matching bases. The V gene's germline CDR1 is SGHAT and CDR2 FQNNGV. Trimming removed 2 bases from V and 4 bases from J, with 15 bases in between. This CDR3 is built from 15 residues. Here the CDR3 reads CASSLFYRTPYEQYF. The CDR3 DNA is TGTGCCAGCAGCTTATTTTATCGGACTCCTTACGAGCAGTACTTC.

CDR3 nucleotide sequence: TGCAGCGCCGCGGCGGGGGGGGGCACTGAAGCTTTCTTT. It encodes CSAAAGGGTEAFF. The chain has TRBV29-1 and TRBJ1-1; possible D gene TRBD1, 5 bases. The CDR3 loop spans 13 amino acids. CDR1 and CDR2 from the germline V gene are SQVTM and ANQGSEA. Trimming stripped 7 bases from V and 4 bases from J, with 16 bases between.

V is TRBV6-5 and J is TRBJ1-1; unclear D gene. Germline V gene sequence: CDR1 MNHEY, CDR2 SVGAGI. The ends were cut back, 3 bases at V and 8 bases at J, with 10 bases in the middle. The CDR3 spans 12 residues. Here the CDR3 DNA reads TGTGCCAGCAGTTATAACGGGCGCGAAGCTTTCTTT. It codes for CASSYNGREAFF.

In regard to this clone: Distinct nucleotide sequences in the sample also encode this CDR3. The genes are TRBV5-1 and TRBJ2-1; 7 bases agree with TRBD1. The CDR3 runs to 15 residues. The germline gives CDR1 SGHRS, CDR2 YFSETQ. The trim removed 0 bases at V and 3 bases at J, leaving 3 bases unmatched. The CDR3 nucleotides read TGCGCCAGCAGCTTGGAGGGGACAGACTACAATGAGCAGTTCTTC. Translation gives CASSLEGTDYNEQFF.

The V call is TRBV29-1, the J call TRBJ2-3; D is unclear. This CDR3 has 13 amino acids. Germline V lookup: CDR1 SQVTM, CDR2 ANQGSEA. Trimming removed 6 bases at V and 0 bases at J, with 10 bases between. CDR3 in DNA: TGCAGCGTATCCCCGCTAAGCACAGATACGCAGTATTTT. Protein sequence: CSVSPLSTDTQYF.

The rearrangement joins TRBV18 to TRBJ2-2, with TRBD1 identical over 7 bases. Losses at the gene ends were 5 bases for V and 7 bases for J; bases not matched to a gene: 4. Germline assignment: CDR1 KGHSH and CDR2 LQKENI. The CDR3 sequence is 13 residues long. The CDR3 sequence is CASSDRVDGELFF. CDR3 bases: TGTGCCAGCTCAGACAGGGTCGACGGGGAGCTGTTTTTT.

The rearrangement uses TRBV19 and TRBJ2-7; D is perhaps TRBD1 or TRBD2 (6 bases each). Germline V lookup: CDR1 LNHDA, CDR2 SQIVND (reference sequence). The CDR3 is 16 amino acids. With 0 bases removed from V and 3 bases from J, the gap between germline ends came to 15 bases. CDR3 sequence: CASSIDFNREVYEQYF. Written as DNA, the CDR3 is TGTGCCAGTAGTATAGATTTTAACAGGGAGGTCTACGAGCAGTACTTC.

The chain uses TRBV30 and TRBJ1-2; D ambiguous. With 2 bases removed from V and 0 bases from J, the gap between germline ends came to 7 bases. CDR1 is GTSNPN and CDR2 is SVGIG in the germline V gene (reference sequence). The CDR3 sequence is 13 residues long. The CDR3 DNA reads as TGTGCCTGGAGTAAGGGCACTAACTATGGCTACACCTTC. The encoded protein is CAWSKGTNYGYTF.

Here the CDR3 DNA reads TGCGCCAGCAGCTTGAGGGGGACTGAAGCTTTCTTT. Encoded protein: CASSLRGTEAFF. The chain recombines TRBV5-1 with TRBJ1-1; tentative D call: TRBD1 (6 bases). This CDR3 has 12 amino acids. V lost 1 base to trimming and J lost 5 bases, with 6 bases between them. From germline, CDR1 is SGHRS and CDR2 YFSETQ. Using reference TRBV5-1 and TRBJ1-1 for the parts outside the CDR3, the full variable domain is KAGVTQTPRYLIKTRGQQVTLSCSPISGHRSVSWYQQTPGQGLQFLFEYFSETQRNKGNFPGRFSGRQFSNSRSEMNVSTLELGDSALYLCASSLRGTEAFFGQGTRLTVV.

V gene TRBV6-5 combines with J gene TRBJ2-7; 10 bases align to TRBD2. The CDR3 is 15 amino acids. V was clipped by 5 bases and J by 2 bases; unmatched bases: 6. CDR1 is MNHEY and CDR2 is SVGAGI in the germline V gene. The CDR3 reads CASSRGLADTYEQYF. The CDR3 DNA sequence: TGTGCCAGCAGTCGTGGACTAGCGGACACCTACGAGCAGTACTTC.

The chain combines TRBV25-1 with TRBJ2-7; no clear D gene. The V end was cut by 2 bases, the J end by 5 bases, with 13 bases between. Per germline, CDR1 MGHDK and CDR2 SYGVNS. The length of the CDR3 is 14 residues. The CDR3 here is CASSEPGVRNEQYF. Here the CDR3 DNA reads TGTGCCAGCAGTGAACCTGGGGTAAGGAACGAGCAGTACTTC.

The chain joins TRBV14 to TRBJ2-4; TRBD1 is a possible D gene (7 bases). Deletions cut 8 bases from V and 0 bases from J, with 14 bases between. The CDR3 is 15 residues long. Germline V gene lookup returns CDR1 SGHDN and CDR2 FVKESK. CDR3 nucleotides: TGTGCCAGCCGGGGGACAGCTCTAGCCAAAAACATTCAGTACTTC. This encodes CASRGTALAKNIQYF.